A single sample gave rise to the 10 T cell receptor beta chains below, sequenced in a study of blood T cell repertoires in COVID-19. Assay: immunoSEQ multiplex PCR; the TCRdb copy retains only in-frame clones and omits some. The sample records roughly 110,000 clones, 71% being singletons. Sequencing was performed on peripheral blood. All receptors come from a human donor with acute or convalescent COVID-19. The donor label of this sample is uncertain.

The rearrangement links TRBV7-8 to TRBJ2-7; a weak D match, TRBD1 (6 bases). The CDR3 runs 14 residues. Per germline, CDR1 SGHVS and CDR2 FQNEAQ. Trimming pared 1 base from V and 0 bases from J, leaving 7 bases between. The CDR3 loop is CASSLDRASYEQYF. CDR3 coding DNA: TGTGCCAGCAGCTTAGACAGGGCCTCCTACGAGCAGTACTTC.

In DNA, the CDR3 is TGTGCCAGCAGCTCAGGGGTCACTGAAGCTTTCTTT. Protein: CASSSGVTEAFF. The chain recombines TRBV7-9 with TRBJ1-1; tentatively, D is TRBD1 (6 bases). The V gene's germline CDR1 is SEHNR and CDR2 FQNEAQ (reference sequence). Trimming stripped 4 bases from V and 4 bases from J, with 7 bases between. The CDR3 length is 12 residues.

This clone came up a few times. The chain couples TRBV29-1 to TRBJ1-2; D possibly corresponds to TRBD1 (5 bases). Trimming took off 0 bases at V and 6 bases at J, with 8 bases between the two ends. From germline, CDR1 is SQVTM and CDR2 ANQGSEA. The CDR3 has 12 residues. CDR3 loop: CSVEDRGDGYTF. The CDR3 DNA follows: TGCAGCGTTGAAGATCGGGGGGATGGCTACACCTTC.

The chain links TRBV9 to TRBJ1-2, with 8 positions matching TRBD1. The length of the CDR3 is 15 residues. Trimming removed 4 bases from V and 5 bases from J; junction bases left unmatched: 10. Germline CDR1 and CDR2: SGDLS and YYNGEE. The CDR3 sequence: CASSPPGQGWYGYTF. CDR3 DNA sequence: TGTGCCAGCAGCCCCCCCGGACAGGGATGGTATGGCTACACCTTC.

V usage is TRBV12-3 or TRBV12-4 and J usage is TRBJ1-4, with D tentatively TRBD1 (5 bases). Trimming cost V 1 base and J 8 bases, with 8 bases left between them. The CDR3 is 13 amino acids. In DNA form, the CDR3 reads TGTGCCAGCAGTTTAGGCAGGGCCGAAAAACTGTTTTTT. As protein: CASSLGRAEKLFF.

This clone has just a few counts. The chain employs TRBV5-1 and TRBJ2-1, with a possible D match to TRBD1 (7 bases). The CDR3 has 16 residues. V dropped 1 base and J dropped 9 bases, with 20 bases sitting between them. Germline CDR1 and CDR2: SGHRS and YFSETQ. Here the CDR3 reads CASSLRSGGGSGEQFF. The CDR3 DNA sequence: TGCGCCAGCAGCTTGCGGTCCGGAGGGGGCAGCGGTGAGCAGTTCTTC. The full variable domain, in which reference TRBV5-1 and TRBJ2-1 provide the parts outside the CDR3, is KAGVTQTPRYLIKTRGQQVTLSCSPISGHRSVSWYQQTPGQGLQFLFEYFSETQRNKGNFPGRFSGRQFSNSRSEMNVSTLELGDSALYLCASSLRSGGGSGEQFFGPGTRLTVL.

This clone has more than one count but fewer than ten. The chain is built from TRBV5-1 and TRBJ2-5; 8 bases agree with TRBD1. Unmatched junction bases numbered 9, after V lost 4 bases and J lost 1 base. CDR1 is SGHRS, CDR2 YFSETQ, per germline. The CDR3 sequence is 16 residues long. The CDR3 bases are TGCGCCAGCAGCCTGGGGCTTGGGACAGGCCAAGAGACCCAGTACTTC. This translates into CASSLGLGTGQETQYF.

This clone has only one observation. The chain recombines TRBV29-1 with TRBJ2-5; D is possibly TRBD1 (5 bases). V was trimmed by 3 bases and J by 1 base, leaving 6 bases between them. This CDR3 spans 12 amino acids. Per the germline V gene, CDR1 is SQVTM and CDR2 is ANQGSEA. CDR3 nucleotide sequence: TGCAGCGTTGACAGGGCCCAAGAGACCCAGTACTTC. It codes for CSVDRAQETQYF.

CDR3 DNA sequence: TGTGCCAGCTCACCTCCGCCGGGGAACATTCAGTACTTC. Its translation: CASSPPPGNIQYF. This chain joins TRBV18 and TRBJ2-4; D might be TRBD2 (5 bases). This CDR3 has 13 residues. With 3 bases removed from V and 7 bases from J, the gap between germline ends came to 10 bases. Per the germline V gene, CDR1 is KGHSH and CDR2 is LQKENI.

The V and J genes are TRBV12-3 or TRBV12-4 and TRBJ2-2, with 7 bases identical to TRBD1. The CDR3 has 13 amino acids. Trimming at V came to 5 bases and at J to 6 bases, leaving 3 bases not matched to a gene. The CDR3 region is CASSRQGSGELFF. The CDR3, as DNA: TGTGCCAGCAGTCGACAGGGTTCCGGGGAGCTGTTTTTT.